This TCR beta chain is drawn from a study of OX40 agonist ivuxolimab in advanced cancers. TCRdb keeps only in-frame clones here, not all; method: immunoSEQ multiplex PCR. The sample has some 54,000 clones, 70% to 90% seen once. The germline V gene encodes CDR1 GTSNPN and CDR2 SVGIG (reference sequence). This CDR3 contains 14 residues. Trimming cost V 1 base and J 0 bases, with 10 bases left between them. The rearrangement uses TRBV30 and TRBJ2-7; D may be TRBD1 or TRBD2 (5 bases each). The receptor comes from an adult with an advanced solid tumor such as melanoma, head and neck, liver or kidney cancer. This specimen consisted of CD4+ or CD8+ T cells sorted from blood, obtained in a trial of the OX40 agonist ivuxolimab. The CDR3 sequence is CAWSGGPSSYEQYF. The CDR3 DNA is TGTGCCTGGAGTGGGGGACCCAGCTCCTACGAGCAGTACTTC.